Listed below are T cell receptor beta chains from one sample, sequenced in a study of blood T cell repertoires in COVID-19. Clones were sequenced by immunoSEQ multiplex PCR, and TCRdb holds only the in-frame ones, with some missing. This sample has 70,000 or so clones; around 85% occur once, and the top ten carry about a third. Sample: peripheral blood. Receptor source: a woman of 80 years or more with active or convalescent COVID-19. The CDR3 runs from the conserved cysteine through the conserved F or W. The D gene is left open where the match is weak. Clone size is shown for a subset of rows, as once, few, many or a class of expanded clone.

D gene: TRBD2; J gene: TRBJ2-1; clone size: .; V gene: TRBV6-6; CDR3 protein: CASSPQRGGALSHEQFF; CDR3 DNA: TGTGCCAGCAGTCCCCAGCGGGGGGGCGCGTTATCCCATGAGCAGTTCTTC
D gene: .; J gene: TRBJ1-5; clone size: .; V gene: TRBV28; CDR3 protein: CASGQRGGRPQHF; CDR3 DNA: TGTGCCAGCGGGCAGCGGGGGGGGAGACCCCAGCATTTT
D gene: TRBD2; J gene: TRBJ2-7; clone size: .; V gene: TRBV7-3; CDR3 protein: CASSVKPGLAGGEPYEQYF; CDR3 DNA: TGTGCCAGCAGCGTAAAACCGGGACTAGCGGGGGGGGAACCCTACGAGCAGTACTTC
D gene: TRBD2; J gene: TRBJ2-7; clone size: .; V gene: TRBV7-6; CDR3 protein: CASSLASGGTYEQYF; CDR3 DNA: TGTGCCAGCAGCTTAGCTAGCGGGGGCACCTACGAGCAGTACTTC
D gene: .; J gene: TRBJ1-2; clone size: .; V gene: TRBV29-1; CDR3 protein: CSGYRAGDYGYTF; CDR3 DNA: TGCAGCGGTTACAGGGCCGGGGACTATGGCTACACCTTC
D gene: TRBD1; J gene: TRBJ2-3; clone size: .; V gene: TRBV7-3; CDR3 protein: CASSSRGGVDTQYF; CDR3 DNA: TGTGCCAGCAGCTCCAGAGGGGGCGTGGATACGCAGTATTTT
D gene: .; J gene: TRBJ1-2; clone size: .; V gene: TRBV27; CDR3 protein: CASSTGGLYHGYTF; CDR3 DNA: TGTGCCAGCAGTACGGGGGGTCTCTACCATGGCTACACCTTC
D gene: TRBD1; J gene: TRBJ1-1; clone size: once; V gene: TRBV29-1; CDR3 protein: CSVRQGFTEAFF; CDR3 DNA: TGCAGCGTTAGACAGGGGTTCACTGAAGCTTTCTTT
D gene: .; J gene: TRBJ1-2; clone size: .; V gene: TRBV3-1/TRBV3-2; CDR3 protein: CASSQSISTYGYTF; CDR3 DNA: TGTGCCAGCAGCCAAAGTATATCTACCTATGGCTACACCTTC
D gene: .; J gene: TRBJ2-6; clone size: .; V gene: TRBV7-8; CDR3 protein: CASSLGTRDSGANVLTF; CDR3 DNA: TGTGCCAGCAGCTTAGGGACGCGGGACTCTGGGGCCAACGTCCTGACTTTC
D gene: .; J gene: TRBJ1-1; clone size: .; V gene: TRBV7-2; CDR3 protein: CASSLSSKSEAFF; CDR3 DNA: TGTGCCAGCAGCCTAAGTTCTAAATCTGAAGCTTTCTTT
D gene: .; J gene: TRBJ2-7; clone size: .; V gene: TRBV7-9; CDR3 protein: CATSGTSEISYEQYF; CDR3 DNA: TGTGCCACCTCGGGAACGAGCGAAATCTCCTACGAGCAGTACTTC
D gene: .; J gene: TRBJ2-7; clone size: .; V gene: TRBV5-6; CDR3 protein: CASSLSPGIAYEQYF; CDR3 DNA: TGTGCCAGCAGCTTGTCCCCGGGAATTGCCTACGAGCAGTACTTC
D gene: .; J gene: TRBJ1-6; clone size: .; V gene: TRBV4-1; CDR3 protein: CASSQGGAYNSPLHF; CDR3 DNA: TGCGCCAGCAGCCAAGGGGGCGCCTATAATTCACCCCTCCACTTT
D gene: TRBD1; J gene: TRBJ1-4; clone size: .; V gene: TRBV19; CDR3 protein: CASSIRRTGGIEKLFF; CDR3 DNA: TGTGCCAGTAGTATACGACGGACAGGGGGAATTGAAAAACTGTTTTTT
D gene: .; J gene: TRBJ1-1; clone size: .; V gene: TRBV20-1; CDR3 protein: CSATSGFGAFF; CDR3 DNA: TGCAGTGCTACCTCAGGATTTGGGGCTTTCTTT
D gene: .; J gene: TRBJ1-2; clone size: few; V gene: TRBV4-2; CDR3 protein: CASSQGQGIDYGYTF; CDR3 DNA: TGTGCCAGCAGCCAAGGCCAGGGTATTGACTATGGCTACACCTTC
D gene: TRBD1; J gene: TRBJ2-5; clone size: .; V gene: TRBV7-7; CDR3 protein: CASSALTRGDRGLETQYF; CDR3 DNA: TGTGCTAGCAGCGCGCTTACACGGGGGGACAGGGGGTTAGAGACCCAGTACTTC
D gene: TRBD1; J gene: TRBJ1-1; clone size: .; V gene: TRBV29-1; CDR3 protein: CSVLVQGASDEAFF; CDR3 DNA: TGCAGCGTCTTAGTACAGGGGGCTTCGGATGAAGCTTTCTTT
D gene: .; J gene: TRBJ2-7; clone size: .; V gene: TRBV5-4; CDR3 protein: CASSRGWVDEQYF; CDR3 DNA: TGTGCCAGCAGCAGGGGGTGGGTGGACGAGCAGTACTTC
D gene: .; J gene: TRBJ1-6; clone size: .; V gene: TRBV18; CDR3 protein: CASSPGALRNSPLHF; CDR3 DNA: TGTGCCAGCTCACCAGGGGCTCTGCGGAATTCACCCCTCCACTTT
D gene: TRBD2; J gene: TRBJ2-2; clone size: .; V gene: TRBV6-2/TRBV6-3; CDR3 protein: CASSRTSLNGELFF; CDR3 DNA: TGTGCCAGCAGTAGGACTAGTTTGAACGGGGAGCTGTTTTTT
D gene: .; J gene: TRBJ2-2; clone size: .; V gene: TRBV5-5; CDR3 protein: CASSLTGISNTGELFF; CDR3 DNA: TGTGCCAGCAGCTTGACAGGGATCTCGAACACCGGGGAGCTGTTTTTT
D gene: .; J gene: TRBJ2-2; clone size: .; V gene: TRBV9; CDR3 protein: CASSPRGGVYTGELFF; CDR3 DNA: TGTGCCAGCAGCCCAAGAGGGGGGGTGTACACCGGGGAGCTGTTTTTT
D gene: TRBD1; J gene: TRBJ1-5; clone size: .; V gene: TRBV7-8; CDR3 protein: CASSSGTGINQPQHF; CDR3 DNA: TGTGCCAGCAGCTCAGGGACAGGTATTAATCAGCCCCAGCATTTT
D gene: .; J gene: TRBJ1-2; clone size: .; V gene: TRBV5-1; CDR3 protein: CASSPADSTYGYTF; CDR3 DNA: TGCGCCAGCAGCCCGGCGGACAGTACCTATGGCTACACCTTC
D gene: .; J gene: TRBJ1-5; clone size: few; V gene: TRBV28; CDR3 protein: CASSPLQGSNQPQHF; CDR3 DNA: TGTGCCAGCAGTCCTCTGCAGGGAAGCAATCAGCCCCAGCATTTT
D gene: TRBD2; J gene: TRBJ2-5; clone size: .; V gene: TRBV4-2; CDR3 protein: CASSRSGGAIETQYF; CDR3 DNA: TGTGCCAGCAGCCGCTCCGGGGGGGCCATCGAGACCCAGTACTTC
D gene: .; J gene: TRBJ2-5; clone size: .; V gene: TRBV7-9; CDR3 protein: CASSPTGLGETQYF; CDR3 DNA: TGTGCCAGCAGCCCAACAGGGTTGGGGGAGACCCAGTACTTC
D gene: .; J gene: TRBJ1-6; clone size: .; V gene: TRBV2; CDR3 protein: CASGRQYNSPLHF; CDR3 DNA: TGTGCCAGCGGTCGACAGTATAATTCACCCCTCCACTTT
D gene: .; J gene: TRBJ1-1; clone size: .; V gene: TRBV2; CDR3 protein: CASSEPGGFRNTEAFF; CDR3 DNA: TGTGCCAGCAGTGAACCGGGGGGCTTCCGGAACACTGAAGCTTTCTTT
D gene: .; J gene: TRBJ1-2; clone size: .; V gene: TRBV30; CDR3 protein: CAWRVPDRSAGYTF; CDR3 DNA: TGTGCCTGGAGGGTCCCCGACAGGAGCGCCGGCTACACCTTC
D gene: .; J gene: TRBJ1-2; clone size: .; V gene: TRBV6-5; CDR3 protein: CASTQGLANYGYTF; CDR3 DNA: TGTGCCAGCACTCAGGGGTTAGCTAACTATGGCTACACCTTC
D gene: TRBD2; J gene: TRBJ2-1; clone size: .; V gene: TRBV7-9; CDR3 protein: CASSSLQGLAGVNEQFF; CDR3 DNA: TGTGCCAGCAGCTCTCTCCAGGGACTAGCGGGGGTCAATGAGCAGTTCTTC